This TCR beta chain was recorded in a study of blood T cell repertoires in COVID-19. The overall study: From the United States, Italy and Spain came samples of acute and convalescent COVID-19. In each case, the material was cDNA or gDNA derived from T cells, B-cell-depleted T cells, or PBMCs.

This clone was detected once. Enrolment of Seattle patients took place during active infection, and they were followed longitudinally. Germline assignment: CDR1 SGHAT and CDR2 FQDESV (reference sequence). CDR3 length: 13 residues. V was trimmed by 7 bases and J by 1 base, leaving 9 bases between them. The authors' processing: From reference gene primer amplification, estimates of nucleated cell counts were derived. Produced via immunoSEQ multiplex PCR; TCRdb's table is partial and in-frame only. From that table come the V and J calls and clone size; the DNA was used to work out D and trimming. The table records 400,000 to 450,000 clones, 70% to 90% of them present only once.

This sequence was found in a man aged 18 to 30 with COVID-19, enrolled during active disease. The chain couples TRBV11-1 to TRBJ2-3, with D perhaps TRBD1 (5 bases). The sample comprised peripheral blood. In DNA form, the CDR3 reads TGTGCCAGCACCCTGACAGGCACAGATACGCAGTATTTT. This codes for CASTLTGTDTQYF.